Each of the 4 T cell receptor beta chains below was sequenced from the same sample in a study of beta chain features in type 1 diabetes. As every portion of the isolated RNA was reverse transcribed, the sequencing read expressed TCRB transcripts. TCRdb keeps only in-frame clones here, not all; method: immunoSEQ multiplex PCR. This table has a few hundred thousand clones, about 20% appearing once. Sequenced material: naive CD4+ T cells from blood. All receptors come from a woman aged 18-30 years in good health.

The chain recombines TRBV5-1 with TRBJ2-7; D unclear. Trimming pared 4 bases from V and 4 bases from J, leaving 12 bases between. The germline CDR1 and CDR2 sequences are SGHRS and YFSETQ. The CDR3 loop spans 13 amino acids. The CDR3 reads CASSPDAGYEQYF. Here the CDR3 DNA reads TGCGCCAGCAGCCCCGACGCCGGGTACGAGCAGTACTTC.

This clone has just a few counts. The chain recombines TRBV5-4 with TRBJ2-3, with TRBD2 matching over 10 bases. The CDR3 contains 16 residues. The V gene's germline CDR1 is SGHNT and CDR2 YYREEE (reference sequence). After removal of 0 bases from V and 0 bases from J, the junction contained 1 base not matched to a gene. The DNA of the CDR3 is TGTGCCAGCAGCTTGGCTAGCGGGAGAAGCACAGATACGCAGTATTTT. It is translated as CASSLASGRSTDTQYF. The full variable domain, in which reference TRBV5-4 and TRBJ2-3 provide the parts outside the CDR3, is ETGVTQSPTHLIKTRGQQVTLRCSSQSGHNTVSWYQQALGQGPQFIFQYYREEENGRGNFPPRFSGLQFPNYSSELNVNALELDDSALYLCASSLASGRSTDTQYFGPGTRLTVL.

This clone occurred a few times. CDR3 sequence (DNA): TGTGCCAGCAGCGTTTCAGGGACAGGGTCATATTCACCCCTCCACTTT. It codes for CASSVSGTGSYSPLHF. The chain links TRBV9 to TRBJ1-6; the match to TRBD1 covers 9 bases. In germline, CDR1 is SGDLS, CDR2 YYNGEE. The junction had 8 bases not matched to a gene; V was cut back by 2 bases and J by 8 bases. The CDR3 consists of 16 residues.

V usage is TRBV9 and J usage is TRBJ2-5; tentative D call: TRBD2 (6 bases). This CDR3 spans 15 amino acids. V lost 0 bases, J lost 4 bases, and 13 bases lay in between. CDR1 is SGDLS and CDR2 is YYNGEE in the germline V gene. The CDR3 spells CASSVEGMEGETQYF. The CDR3 DNA reads TGTGCCAGCAGCGTAGAGGGCATGGAGGGAGAGACCCAGTACTTC.